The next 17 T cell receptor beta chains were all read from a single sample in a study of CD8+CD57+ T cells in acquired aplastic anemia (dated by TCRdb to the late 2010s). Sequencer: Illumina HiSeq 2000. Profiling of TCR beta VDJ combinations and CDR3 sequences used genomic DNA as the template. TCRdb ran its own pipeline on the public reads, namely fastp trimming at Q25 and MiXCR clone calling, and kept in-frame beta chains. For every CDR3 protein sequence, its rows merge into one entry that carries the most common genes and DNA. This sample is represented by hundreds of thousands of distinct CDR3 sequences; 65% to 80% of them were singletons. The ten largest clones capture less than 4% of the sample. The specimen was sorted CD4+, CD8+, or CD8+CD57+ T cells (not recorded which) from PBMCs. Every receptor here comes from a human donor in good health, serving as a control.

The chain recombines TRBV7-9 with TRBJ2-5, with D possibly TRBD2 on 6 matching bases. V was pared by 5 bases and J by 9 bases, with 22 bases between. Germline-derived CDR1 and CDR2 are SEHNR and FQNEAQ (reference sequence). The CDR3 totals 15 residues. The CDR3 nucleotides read TGTGCCAGCAGCGCGTGTGCAGGGATCGGGGAGGCCCAGTACTTC. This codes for CASSACAGIGEAQYF.

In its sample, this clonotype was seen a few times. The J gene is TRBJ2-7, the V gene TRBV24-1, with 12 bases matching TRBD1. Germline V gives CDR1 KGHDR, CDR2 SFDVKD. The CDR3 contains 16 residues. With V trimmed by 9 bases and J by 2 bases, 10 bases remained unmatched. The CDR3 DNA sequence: TGTGCCACCGCCGGGACAGGGGGCTCCCTTACCTACGAGCAGTACTTC. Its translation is CATAGTGGSLTYEQYF.

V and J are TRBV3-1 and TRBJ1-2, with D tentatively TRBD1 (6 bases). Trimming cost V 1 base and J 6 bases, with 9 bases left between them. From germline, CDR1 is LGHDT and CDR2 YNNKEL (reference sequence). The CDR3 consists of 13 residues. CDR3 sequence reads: CASSQGTGNGYTF. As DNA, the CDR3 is TGTGCCAGCAGCCAAGGAACAGGGAATGGCTACACCTTC.

Here the CDR3 DNA reads TGCAGTGCCCTTTTGCCACACAATGAGCAGCCCCAGCATTTT. It is translated as CSALLPHNEQPQHF. The J gene is TRBJ1-5, the V gene TRBV20-1; D unresolved. From germline, CDR1 is DFQATT and CDR2 SNEGSKA (reference sequence). This CDR3 has 14 amino acids. The V gene lost 6 bases and the J gene lost 7 bases, with 19 bases spanning the gap.

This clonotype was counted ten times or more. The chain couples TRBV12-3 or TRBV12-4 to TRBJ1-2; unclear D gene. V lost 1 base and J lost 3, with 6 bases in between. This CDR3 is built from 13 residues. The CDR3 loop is CASSLEKYYGYTF. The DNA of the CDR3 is TGTGCCAGCAGTTTAGAGAAATACTATGGCTACACCTTC.

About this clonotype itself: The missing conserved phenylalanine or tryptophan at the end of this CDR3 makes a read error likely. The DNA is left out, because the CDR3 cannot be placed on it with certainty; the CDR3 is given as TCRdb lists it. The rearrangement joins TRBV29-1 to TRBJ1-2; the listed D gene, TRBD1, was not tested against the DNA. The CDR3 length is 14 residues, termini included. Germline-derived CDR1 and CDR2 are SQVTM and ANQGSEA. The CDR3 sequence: CSVEGGNRRYGYTV.

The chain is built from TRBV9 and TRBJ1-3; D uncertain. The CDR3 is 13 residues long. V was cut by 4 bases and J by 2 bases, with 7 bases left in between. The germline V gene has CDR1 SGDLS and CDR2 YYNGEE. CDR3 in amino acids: CASSLSPGNTIYF. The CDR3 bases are TGTGCCAGCAGCCTCTCTCCTGGAAACACCATATATTTT. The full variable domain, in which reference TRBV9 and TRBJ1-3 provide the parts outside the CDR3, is DSGVTQTPKHLITATGQRVTLRCSPRSGDLSVYWYQQSLDQGLQFLIQYYNGEERAKGNILERFSAQQFPDLHSELNLSSLELGDSALYFCASSLSPGNTIYFGEGSWLTVV.

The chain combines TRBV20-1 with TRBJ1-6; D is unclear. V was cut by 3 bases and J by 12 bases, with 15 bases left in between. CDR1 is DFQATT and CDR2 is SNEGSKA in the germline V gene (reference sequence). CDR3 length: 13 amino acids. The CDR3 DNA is TGCAGTGCTAGGGTACTACATACGCAACCCCTCCACTTT. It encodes CSARVLHTQPLHF.

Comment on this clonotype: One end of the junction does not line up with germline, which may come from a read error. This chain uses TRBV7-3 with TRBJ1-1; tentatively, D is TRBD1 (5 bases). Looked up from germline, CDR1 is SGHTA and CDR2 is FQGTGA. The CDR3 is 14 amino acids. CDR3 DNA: TGTGCCAGCAGCTTAGCCTCATCTGAGGAGACAGAGTACTTT. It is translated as CASSLASSEETEYF.

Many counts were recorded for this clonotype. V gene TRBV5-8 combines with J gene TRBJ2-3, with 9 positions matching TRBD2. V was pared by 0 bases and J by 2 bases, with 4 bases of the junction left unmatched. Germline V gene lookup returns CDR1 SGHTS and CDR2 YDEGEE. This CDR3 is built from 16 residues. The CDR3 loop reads CASSLEAGGHTDTQYF. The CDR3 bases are TGTGCCAGCAGCTTGGAAGCGGGGGGCCACACAGATACGCAGTATTTT.

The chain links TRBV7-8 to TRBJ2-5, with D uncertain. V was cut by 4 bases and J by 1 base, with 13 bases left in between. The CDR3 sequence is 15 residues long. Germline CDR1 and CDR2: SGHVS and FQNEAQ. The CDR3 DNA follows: TGTGCCAGCAGCTCCTCCGGACCCGGCCAAGAGACCCAGTACTTC. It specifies CASSSSGPGQETQYF.

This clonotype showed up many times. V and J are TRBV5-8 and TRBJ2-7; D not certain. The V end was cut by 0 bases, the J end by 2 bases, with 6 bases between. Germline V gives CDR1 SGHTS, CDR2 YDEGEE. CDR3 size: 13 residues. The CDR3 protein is CASSLGLPYEQYF. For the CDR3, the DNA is TGTGCCAGCAGCTTGGGACTTCCCTACGAGCAGTACTTC.

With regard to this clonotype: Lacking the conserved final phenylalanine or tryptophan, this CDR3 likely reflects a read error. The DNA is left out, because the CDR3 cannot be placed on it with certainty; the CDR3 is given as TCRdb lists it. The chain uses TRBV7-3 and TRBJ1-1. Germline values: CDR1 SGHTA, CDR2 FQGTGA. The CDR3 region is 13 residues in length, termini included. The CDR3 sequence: CASSLTSYTQYFG.

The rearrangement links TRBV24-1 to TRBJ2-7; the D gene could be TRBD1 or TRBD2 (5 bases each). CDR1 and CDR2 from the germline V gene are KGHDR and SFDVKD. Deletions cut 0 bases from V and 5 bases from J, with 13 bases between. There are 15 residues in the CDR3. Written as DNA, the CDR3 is TGTGCCACCAGTGATTTGCACGAGGGGCCGAACGAGCAGTACGTC. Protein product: CATSDLHEGPNEQYV.

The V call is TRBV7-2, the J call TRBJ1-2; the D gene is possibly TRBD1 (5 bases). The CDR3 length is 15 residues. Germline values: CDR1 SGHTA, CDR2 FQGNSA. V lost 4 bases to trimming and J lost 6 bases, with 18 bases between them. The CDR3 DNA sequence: TGTGCCAGCAGCTCGACGGCAAGGGCAGGGAATGGCTACACCTTC. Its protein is CASSSTARAGNGYTF.

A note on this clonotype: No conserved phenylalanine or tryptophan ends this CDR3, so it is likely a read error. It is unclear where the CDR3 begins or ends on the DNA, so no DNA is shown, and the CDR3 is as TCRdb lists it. CDR3: CASSKDRDYGYTFESV. The chain has TRBV19 and TRBJ2-3; no DNA check was done on the table's D call, TRBD1. The CDR3 spans 16 residues, counting both ends. Germline-derived CDR1 and CDR2 are LNHDA and SQIVND (reference sequence).

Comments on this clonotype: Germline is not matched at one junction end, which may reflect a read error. This CDR3 is CASSHGWTGQYF. The CDR3 DNA reads as TGTGCCAGCAGCCATGGATGGACAGGGCAGTACTTC. This chain connects TRBV5-1 to TRBJ2-7; 7 bases agree with TRBD1. The CDR3 has 12 residues. CDR1 is SGHRS and CDR2 is YFSETQ in the germline V gene.